This T cell receptor (beta chain) was captured in a study of blood T cells in healthy people across ages. Overall study findings and caveats: Conclusively comparing naive with antigen-experienced cells was impossible with unsorted PBMCs.

Germline CDR1 SQVTM, CDR2 ANQGSEA. The CDR3 runs to 14 residues. V lost 7 bases, J lost 2 bases, and 15 bases lay in between. On this clonotype: Its antigen is currently unknown.

It was with a sample-barcoded 5' primer and a J-beta primer mix that a second PCR of about 7 to 12 cycles was run. Every single cDNA molecule received a tag from a template-switch adaptor with 12 random nucleotides. TCRdb re-called the 5' RACE reads with MiXCR, one entry per CDR3 protein. This sample yields about 1,600,000 distinct CDR3 sequences, of which roughly 45% are seen a single time; roughly 7.9% belongs to the top ten. Researchers report isolating at least 6 million PBMCs per sample. The receptor was derived from a woman aged 18-29 years in good health. Sequenced: blood. The chain couples TRBV29-1 to TRBJ1-3; no definite D call. As DNA, the CDR3 is TGCAGCGCCTCCAGTCAAAGCGCTGGAAACACCATATATTTT. Its protein product is CSASSQSAGNTIYF.